This is a list of T cell receptor beta chains from one sample in a study of blood T cell repertoires in COVID-19. TCRdb keeps only in-frame clones here, not all; method: immunoSEQ multiplex PCR. The table includes 95,000 to 100,000 clones, around 87% detected once. Specimen: peripheral blood. The source of these receptors is a woman aged 25 to 39 with acute or convalescent COVID-19. Both conserved end residues are part of each CDR3. A D gene is named only where the DNA matches it firmly. The size field is filled for only some rows; it gives once, few, many or a size class.

TRBD2 TRBJ2-1 TRBV28 . TGTGCCAGCAGTTCAACCCCCGGGAGGGGCAGGGGCTACAATGAGCAGTTCTTC CASSSTPGRGRGYNEQFF
. TRBJ1-3 TRBV30 . TGTGCCTGGAACCTAGGCTCTGGAAACACCATATATTTT CAWNLGSGNTIYF
. TRBJ1-2 TRBV14 . TGTGCCAGCAGCCAAGAGCTCGGAGTGGAGTATGGCTACACCTTC CASSQELGVEYGYTF
. TRBJ2-1 TRBV28 . TGTGCCAGCAGACGCCGGCGGGGATTAGGGGCCATGAGCGATGAGCAGTTCTTC CASRRRRGLGAMSDEQFF
TRBD1 TRBJ2-2 TRBV7-9 . TGTGCCGAGCGAACGGGGACAGGGGGTTACACCGGGGAGCTGTTTTTT CAERTGTGGYTGELFF
. TRBJ2-2 TRBV5-1 . TGCGCCAGCAGCTTGGCCACTCCCGGGGAGCTGTTTTTT CASSLATPGELFF
. TRBJ2-3 TRBV21-1 few TGTGCCAGCAGCAAAAATCGGAGGCCACGGGGTAGGGATACGCAGTATTTT CASSKNRRPRGRDTQYF
TRBD1 TRBJ2-3 TRBV27 . TGTGCCAGCAGTTTCCGGGACAGGGTTCGGATGGCGCAGTATTTT CASSFRDRVRMAQYF
TRBD2 TRBJ2-7 TRBV7-2 . TGTGCCAGCAGCTTAGCTAGCGGGATCTACGAGCAGTACTTC CASSLASGIYEQYF
TRBD2 TRBJ2-6 TRBV2 few TGTGCCAGCAGCCCGGGACTAGGGCTATCTGGGGCCAACGTCCTGACTTTC CASSPGLGLSGANVLTF
TRBD1 TRBJ2-2 TRBV19 . TGTGCCAGTAGCCTGCAGGGGGTAGTGATCGGGGAGCTGTTTTTT CASSLQGVVIGELFF
TRBD1 TRBJ2-7 TRBV5-8 . TGTGCCAGCAGCTTGGTATCATACAGGGGCCTCCACGAGCAGTACTTC CASSLVSYRGLHEQYF
. TRBJ2-1 TRBV9 . TGTGCCAGCAGCCCCCGGGGAACTTCCTACAATGAGCAGTTCTTC CASSPRGTSYNEQFF
TRBD1 TRBJ1-1 TRBV30 few TGTGCCTGGAGGTACAGGGGTGAAGCTTTCTTT CAWRYRGEAFF